Below are 10 T cell receptor beta chains sequenced from a single sample in a study of early T cells in non-severe SARS-CoV-2 infection. Using its own MiXCR run on the 5' RACE reads, TCRdb lists one record per CDR3 protein. This table has 50,000 to 55,000 distinct CDR3 sequences, around a tenth appearing once. Sequencing was performed on whole blood. The receptors were sampled from an adult who was a healthcare worker with PCR-confirmed SARS-CoV-2 infection or an uninfected control (not recorded which).

There are many counts of this clonotype. This chain connects TRBV19 to TRBJ2-1; 8 bases are a match to TRBD2. V lost 7 bases, J lost 6 bases, and 17 bases stayed unmatched. The CDR3 sequence is 17 residues long. CDR1 and CDR2 (germline): LNHDA, SQIVND (reference sequence). In DNA, the CDR3 is TGTGCCAGTAACCTACTAGCGGACCCTTCAGGAGGCAATGAGCAGTTCTTC. Its protein is CASNLLADPSGGNEQFF.

This clonotype came up many times. This chain joins TRBV18 and TRBJ2-2; D possibly corresponds to TRBD1 (5 bases). The germline CDR1 and CDR2 sequences are KGHSH and LQKENI. V was clipped by 0 bases and J by 6 bases, with 17 bases between them. CDR3 length equals 17 residues. Here the CDR3 reads CASSPPMAGLNPGELFF. The CDR3 DNA reads TGTGCCAGCTCACCACCGATGGCAGGGCTGAATCCCGGGGAGCTGTTTTTT.

The rearrangement uses TRBV7-9 and TRBJ2-3; D is unresolved. Trimming removed 4 bases at V and 1 base at J, with 15 bases between. In germline, CDR1 is SEHNR, CDR2 FQNEAQ (reference sequence). The CDR3 totals 16 residues. Here the CDR3 reads CASSSEGGGRTDTQYF. The CDR3 nucleotides are TGTGCCAGCAGCTCCGAAGGTGGCGGACGCACAGATACGCAGTATTTT.

This clonotype was found many times. The chain combines TRBV7-9 with TRBJ1-1, with TRBD1 as a possible D gene (6 bases). V was trimmed by 5 bases and J by 1 base, leaving 11 bases between them. Germline V gives CDR1 SEHNR, CDR2 FQNEAQ (reference sequence). CDR3 size: 14 residues. For the CDR3, the DNA is TGTGCCAGCAGCCCCCCGGACAGGAACACTGAAGCTTTCTTT. Protein sequence: CASSPPDRNTEAFF.

This clonotype was counted at least ten times. The V and J genes are TRBV27 and TRBJ2-1; TRBD2 is a possible D gene (5 bases). From germline, CDR1 is MNHEY and CDR2 SMNVEV (reference sequence). V was cut by 1 base and J by 10 bases, with 14 bases left in between. The CDR3 runs 14 residues. CDR3 in amino acids: CASSLWSRGSEQFF. CDR3 coding DNA: TGTGCCAGCAGTTTATGGTCCCGCGGGTCGGAGCAGTTCTTC.

This clonotype was counted a few times. This rearrangement joins TRBV28 to TRBJ1-5; 10 bases line up with TRBD1. The trim removed 5 bases at V and 0 bases at J, leaving 7 bases unmatched. Germline assignment: CDR1 MDHEN and CDR2 SYDVKM. The CDR3 spans 17 residues. The CDR3 is CASSMGQGMRSNQPQHF. For the CDR3, the DNA is TGTGCCAGCAGTATGGGACAGGGGATGCGTAGCAATCAGCCCCAGCATTTT. Full variable domain (outside the CDR3, taken from reference TRBV28 and TRBJ1-5): DVKVTQSSRYLVKRTGEKVFLECVQDMDHENMFWYRQDPGLGLRLIYFSYDVKMKEKGDIPEGYSVSREKKERFSLILESASTNQTSMYLCASSMGQGMRSNQPQHFGDGTRLSIL.

The V gene is TRBV30, the J gene TRBJ2-2; tentatively, D is TRBD1 (6 bases). The CDR3 extends over 15 amino acids. Germline loops: CDR1 GTSNPN, CDR2 SVGIG (reference sequence). Trimming pared 0 bases from V and 6 bases from J, leaving 14 bases between. CDR3 sequence (DNA): TGTGCCTGGAGTGTACAGGGTCGACTTCCCGGGGAGCTGTTTTTT. It encodes CAWSVQGRLPGELFF.

The V and J genes are TRBV6-5 and TRBJ2-1; D uncertain. Germline loops: CDR1 MNHEY, CDR2 SVGAGI. Trimming cost V 4 bases and J 9 bases, with 13 bases left between them. CDR3 length: 13 amino acids. The CDR3 DNA reads as TGTGCCAGCAGTTTGGCCCGGTCGGGTGAGCAGTTCTTC. It codes for CASSLARSGEQFF.

This clonotype was counted ten times or more. The chain has TRBV7-2 and TRBJ2-7, with D possibly called TRBD1 or TRBD2 (5 bases each). The germline CDR1 and CDR2 sequences are SGHTA and FQGNSA. V was shortened by 8 bases and J by 0 bases, with 11 bases between the two germline ends. The CDR3 extends over 13 amino acids. CDR3 in amino acids: CASGTDGSYEQYF. The CDR3 DNA follows: TGTGCCAGCGGGACCGACGGCTCCTACGAGCAGTACTTC.

This sequence joins TRBV28 and TRBJ2-5, with D possibly being TRBD2 (5 bases). This CDR3 is built from 14 residues. Trimming took off 6 bases at V and 3 bases at J, with 14 bases between the two ends. The germline V gene has CDR1 MDHEN and CDR2 SYDVKM. CDR3 protein: CASSPGRTEETQYF. CDR3 nucleotide sequence: TGTGCCAGCAGCCCTGGCCGGACTGAAGAGACCCAGTACTTC.